These 25 T cell receptor beta chains were all obtained from the same sample, sequenced in a study of blood T cell repertoires in COVID-19. Repertoires were generated with immunoSEQ multiplex PCR, while TCRdb's copy carries only in-frame clones and drops some. Found here are some 250,000 clones, around three quarters of them singletons; the top ten hold 3% to 3.5%. Material for sequencing was peripheral blood. The receptor source for this set is an elderly woman with acute or convalescent COVID-19.

CDR3 amino acids: CASSQKKGGLAEQYF. In DNA form, the CDR3 reads TGTGCCAGCAGCCAGAAAAAGGGGGGGCTTGCGGAGCAGTACTTC. V usage is TRBV3-1 (or the pseudogene TRBV3-2) and J usage is TRBJ2-7, with D perhaps matching TRBD2 (7 bases). This CDR3 region has 15 residues. Trimming removed 3 bases at V and 7 bases at J, with 19 bases between. Germline loops: CDR1 LGHDT, CDR2 YNNKEL (reference sequence).

The chain employs TRBV9 and TRBJ1-2, with TRBD1 matching 8 bases. The ends lost 4 bases at V and 8 bases at J; junction bases unmatched: 10. In germline, CDR1 is SGDLS, CDR2 YYNGEE. The CDR3 covers 14 residues. The CDR3 here is CASSPNLDRGGYTF. Here the CDR3 DNA reads TGTGCCAGCAGCCCTAACCTCGACAGGGGCGGCTACACCTTC.

The gene calls are TRBV5-4 and TRBJ2-2, with 7 positions matching TRBD2. The germline V gene has CDR1 SGHNT and CDR2 YYREEE (reference sequence). The V segment lost 5 bases and the J segment 4 bases; nucleotides outside the gene matches: 5. The CDR3 has 14 amino acids. For the CDR3, the DNA is TGTGCCAGCAGGCTAGCGGCGGGCACCGGGGAGCTGTTTTTT. It is translated as CASRLAAGTGELFF.

This clone was counted between two and nine times. This chain uses TRBV6-2 or TRBV6-3 with TRBJ2-2, with TRBD2 identical over 7 bases. Per the germline V gene, CDR1 is MNHEY and CDR2 is SVGEGT. CDR3 length equals 15 residues. The V gene end was trimmed by 0 bases and the J gene end by 4 bases; junction bases not matched to a gene: 2. The CDR3 DNA follows: TGTGCCAGCAGTTACTCGGGGAGGGGCACCGGGGAGCTGTTTTTT. This gives the protein CASSYSGRGTGELFF.

The rearrangement uses TRBV18 and TRBJ1-6, with a tentative D call TRBD1 (6 bases). Germline assignment: CDR1 KGHSH and CDR2 LQKENI. This CDR3 spans 14 amino acids. The V end lost 4 bases, the J end lost 7 bases, and 11 bases lay between the germline ends. The CDR3 region is CASSLQGGNSPLHF. CDR3 bases: TGTGCCAGCTCACTACAGGGTGGGAATTCACCCCTCCACTTT.

The rearrangement uses TRBV7-9 and TRBJ2-1, with D uncertain. The CDR3 is 14 residues long. CDR1 and CDR2 (germline): SEHNR, FQNEAQ (reference sequence). V lost 0 bases, J lost 9 bases, and 12 bases lay in between. In DNA, the CDR3 is TGTGCCAGCAGCTTAGCCCTAGGTCAAGGTGAGCAGTTCTTC. This codes for CASSLALGQGEQFF.

The chain combines TRBV5-1 with TRBJ2-1, with 10 nucleotides matching TRBD1. V gave up 3 bases and J gave up 3 bases; unmatched junction bases: 3. Germline assignment: CDR1 SGHRS and CDR2 YFSETQ. The CDR3 is 15 amino acids. Here the CDR3 DNA reads TGCGCCAGCAGCTCGGGACAGGGGTACTACAATGAGCAGTTCTTC. Amino acid sequence: CASSSGQGYYNEQFF. The full variable domain, completed using reference TRBV5-1 and TRBJ2-1, is KAGVTQTPRYLIKTRGQQVTLSCSPISGHRSVSWYQQTPGQGLQFLFEYFSETQRNKGNFPGRFSGRQFSNSRSEMNVSTLELGDSALYLCASSSGQGYYNEQFFGPGTRLTVL.

This rearrangement joins TRBV27 to TRBJ1-1, with TRBD1 matching over 11 bases. V dropped 5 bases and J dropped 6; count of bases not matched to a gene: 11. CDR3 length equals 16 residues. CDR1 MNHEY and CDR2 SMNVEV come from the germline V gene (reference sequence). As DNA, the CDR3 is TGTGCCAGCAGTCTCCGGGACAGGGGGAGTATAGCTGAAGCTTTCTTT. This sequence encodes CASSLRDRGSIAEAFF.

This clone was counted ten times or more. The chain recombines TRBV11-1 with TRBJ2-7; 11 bases agree with TRBD2. Looked up from germline, CDR1 is SGHAT and CDR2 is FQDESV (reference sequence). The CDR3 is made up of 18 amino acids. Germline trimming cut 0 bases from V and 3 bases from J; bases unmatched to any gene: 10. CDR3 bases: TGTGCCAGCAGCTTAGCTGCCTTGGGACTAGCGGACAGCTACGAGCAGTACTTC. Protein sequence: CASSLAALGLADSYEQYF.

Only a few counts were recorded for this clone. J is TRBJ1-2 and V is TRBV29-1; weak D call: TRBD1 (5 bases). This CDR3 comprises 14 residues. The V end was cut by 1 base, the J end by 7 bases, with 16 bases between. Germline-derived CDR1 and CDR2 are SQVTM and ANQGSEA. DNA of the CDR3: TGCAGCGTTGAAGTTAAGGTATTCACAGGTGGCTACACCTTC. It is translated as CSVEVKVFTGGYTF.

This chain links TRBV4-2 with TRBJ2-3; TRBD2 agrees at 13 bases. CDR1 LGHNA and CDR2 YNFKEQ come from the germline V gene. After removal of 3 bases from V and 3 bases from J, the junction contained 0 bases not matched to a gene. This CDR3 has 15 residues. CDR3 protein: CASSQGLAGTDTQYF. CDR3 coding DNA: TGTGCCAGCAGCCAGGGACTAGCGGGGACAGATACGCAGTATTTT.

The chain employs TRBV7-9 and TRBJ1-2; weak D call: TRBD1 (5 bases). The germline gives CDR1 SEHNR, CDR2 FQNEAQ (reference sequence). V lost 4 bases and J 6 bases, leaving 21 bases between the germline ends. This CDR3 region has 16 residues. The DNA of the CDR3 is TGTGCCAGCAGCTCCTCTTTAGTTTGGCAGGGCGATGGCTACACCTTC. Translated, it gives CASSSSLVWQGDGYTF.

The rearrangement joins TRBV7-9 to TRBJ1-1; D gene uncertain. The germline V gene has CDR1 SEHNR and CDR2 FQNEAQ (reference sequence). V lost 2 bases and J lost 2, with 15 bases in between. The CDR3 sequence is 16 residues long. As DNA, the CDR3 is TGTGCCAGCAGCTTAATAAGGTTGGGCAGTAACACTGAAGCTTTCTTT. This sequence encodes CASSLIRLGSNTEAFF. Drawing the rest from reference TRBV7-9 and TRBJ1-1, the complete variable domain is DTGVSQNPRHKITKRGQNVTFRCDPISEHNRLYWYRQTLGQGPEFLTYFQNEAQLEKSRLLSDRFSAERPKGSFSTLEIQRTEQGDSAMYLCASSLIRLGSNTEAFFGQGTRLTVV.

This chain uses TRBV6-6 with TRBJ1-5; TRBD1 matches at 7 bases. Germline CDR1 reads MNHNY; CDR2 reads SVGAGI (reference sequence). Losses at the gene ends were 6 bases for V and 7 bases for J; bases not matched to a gene: 9. CDR3 length: 14 residues. CDR3 amino acids: CASSLQGLPQPQHF. DNA for the CDR3: TGTGCCAGCAGCTTACAGGGGTTGCCCCAGCCCCAGCATTTT.

The chain joins TRBV11-2 to TRBJ1-5; 7 positions match TRBD1. The J segment lost 3 bases and the V segment lost 5 bases, leaving 4 bases of the junction unmatched. Germline V gives CDR1 SGHAT, CDR2 FQNNGV. This CDR3 contains 14 residues. CDR3 in amino acids: CASSPDRVNQPQHF. As DNA, the CDR3 is TGTGCCAGCAGCCCCGACAGGGTCAATCAGCCCCAGCATTTT. Looking up the rest from reference TRBV11-2 and TRBJ1-5 gives the full variable domain: EAGVAQSPRYKIIEKRQSVAFWCNPISGHATLYWYQQILGQGPKLLIQFQNNGVVDDSQLPKDRFSAERLKGVDSTLKIQPAKLEDSAVYLCASSPDRVNQPQHFGDGTRLSIL.

CDR3 bases: TGCGCCAGCAGCGGTGACAGGGGGGGAGATACGCAGTATTTT. The encoded protein is CASSGDRGGDTQYF. J is TRBJ2-3 and V is TRBV5-1, with TRBD1 identical over 9 bases. After removal of 4 bases from V and 5 bases from J, the junction contained 5 bases not matched to a gene. CDR3 length: 14 amino acids. CDR1 is SGHRS, CDR2 YFSETQ, per germline.

This clone turned up a few times. The chain combines TRBV6-6 with TRBJ2-5; TRBD2 matches at 10 bases. The CDR3 is 18 residues long. The J segment lost 0 bases and the V segment lost 5 bases, leaving 12 bases of the junction unmatched. Germline lookup yields CDR1 MNHNY and CDR2 SVGAGI (reference sequence). CDR3 coding DNA: TGTGCCAGCAGTCGGTTAGCGGGAGGCTCAGAGTACCAAGAGACCCAGTACTTC. Translation gives CASSRLAGGSEYQETQYF.

This clone has only a few counts. The V call is TRBV29-1, the J call TRBJ1-1; 10 nucleotides align to TRBD1. The length of the CDR3 is 13 residues. V trimming: 4 bases; J trimming: 5 bases; junction bases outside the gene matches: 4. From germline, CDR1 is SQVTM and CDR2 ANQGSEA. CDR3 sequence reads: CSVGDRGQTEAFF. The CDR3, as DNA: TGCAGCGTTGGAGACAGGGGGCAGACTGAAGCTTTCTTT.

This clone was counted only a few times. The chain carries TRBV18 and TRBJ2-1; D is unclear. The CDR3 contains 14 residues. Germline assignment: CDR1 KGHSH and CDR2 LQKENI. V lost 3 bases and J lost 6, with 12 bases in between. The CDR3 protein is CASSPNDWPNEQFF. The DNA of the CDR3 is TGTGCCAGCTCACCTAACGACTGGCCCAATGAGCAGTTCTTC.

The V call is TRBV5-1, the J call TRBJ2-7, with 11 bases aligning to TRBD2. The germline V gene has CDR1 SGHRS and CDR2 YFSETQ. This CDR3 contains 15 residues. J was trimmed by 6 bases and V by 4 bases; bases with no gene match: 9. The chain's CDR3 is CASSPGALAGGEQYF. The CDR3 bases are TGCGCCAGCAGCCCCGGGGCGCTAGCGGGAGGCGAGCAGTACTTC.

CDR3 sequence reads: CASSEFLRSYNEQFF. CDR3 sequence (DNA): TGCGCCAGCAGTGAGTTCCTGCGCTCCTACAATGAGCAGTTCTTC. The chain is built from TRBV10-1 and TRBJ2-1; D remains ambiguous. Germline lookup yields CDR1 WNHNN and CDR2 SYGVQD (reference sequence). Trimming removed 1 base from V and 0 bases from J, with 7 bases in between. CDR3 length: 15 residues.

This clone was recorded a few times. J is TRBJ1-2 and V is TRBV28; 8 bases agree with TRBD1. Germline trimming cut 6 bases from V and 4 bases from J; bases unmatched to any gene: 7. Germline assignment: CDR1 MDHEN and CDR2 SYDVKM. The CDR3 runs 14 residues. The chain's CDR3 is CASRLTGVAYGYTF. DNA of the CDR3: TGTGCCAGCAGACTGACAGGGGTGGCCTATGGCTACACCTTC.

This clone came up a few times. The chain employs TRBV18 and TRBJ2-5; D is perhaps TRBD1 (5 bases). This CDR3 is 15 amino acids long. V lost 1 base to trimming and J lost 1 base, with 10 bases between them. Germline loops: CDR1 KGHSH, CDR2 LQKENI. CDR3 loop: CASSPRVGVQETQYF. The CDR3 DNA follows: TGTGCCAGCTCACCACGGGTAGGGGTCCAAGAGACCCAGTACTTC. Looking up the rest from reference TRBV18 and TRBJ2-5 gives the full variable domain: NAGVMQNPRHLVRRRGQEARLRCSPMKGHSHVYWYRQLPEEGLKFMVYLQKENIIDESGMPKERFSAEFPKEGPSILRIQQVVRGDSAAYFCASSPRVGVQETQYFGPGTRLLVL.

The sample holds a few counts of this clone. The V and J genes are TRBV5-1 and TRBJ2-1; 8 positions match TRBD2. Germline V lookup: CDR1 SGHRS, CDR2 YFSETQ. The junction had 11 bases not matched to a gene; V was cut back by 2 bases and J by 7 bases. This CDR3 is 16 amino acids long. The CDR3 DNA reads TGCGCCAGCAGCTTCAATGGCCCGGGGGGGGCTAATGAGCAGTTCTTC. It is translated as CASSFNGPGGANEQFF.

The chain joins TRBV3-1 (or the pseudogene TRBV3-2) to TRBJ2-3; 7 bases agree with TRBD2. Germline V CDR1 and CDR2: LGHDT, YNNKEL (reference sequence). The ends lost 0 bases at V and 5 bases at J; junction bases unmatched: 8. The CDR3 has 16 amino acids. CDR3 nucleotides: TGTGCCAGCAGCCAAGAAAGTGGGAGGGCCATAGATACGCAGTATTTT. Translation gives CASSQESGRAIDTQYF.